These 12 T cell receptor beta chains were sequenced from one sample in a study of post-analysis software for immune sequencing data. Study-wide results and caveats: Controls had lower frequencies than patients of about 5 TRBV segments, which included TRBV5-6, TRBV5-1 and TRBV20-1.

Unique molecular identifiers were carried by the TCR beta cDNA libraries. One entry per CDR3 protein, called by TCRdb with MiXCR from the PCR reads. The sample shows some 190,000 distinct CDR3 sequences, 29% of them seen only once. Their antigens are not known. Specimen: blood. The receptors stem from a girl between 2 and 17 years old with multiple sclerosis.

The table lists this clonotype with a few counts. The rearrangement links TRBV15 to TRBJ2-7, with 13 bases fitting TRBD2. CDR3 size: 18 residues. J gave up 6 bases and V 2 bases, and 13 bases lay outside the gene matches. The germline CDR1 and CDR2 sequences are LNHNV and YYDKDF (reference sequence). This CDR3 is CATSRSWTSGSEGLEQYF. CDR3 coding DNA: TGTGCCACCAGCAGATCCTGGACTAGCGGGAGCGAGGGTCTCGAGCAGTACTTC.

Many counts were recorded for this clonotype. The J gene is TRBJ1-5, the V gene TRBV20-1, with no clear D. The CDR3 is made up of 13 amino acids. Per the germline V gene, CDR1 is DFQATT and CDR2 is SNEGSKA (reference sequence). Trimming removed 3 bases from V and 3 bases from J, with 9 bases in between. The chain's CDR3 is CSARSSHNQPQHF. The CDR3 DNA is TGCAGTGCTAGGTCGTCTCACAATCAGCCCCAGCATTTT.

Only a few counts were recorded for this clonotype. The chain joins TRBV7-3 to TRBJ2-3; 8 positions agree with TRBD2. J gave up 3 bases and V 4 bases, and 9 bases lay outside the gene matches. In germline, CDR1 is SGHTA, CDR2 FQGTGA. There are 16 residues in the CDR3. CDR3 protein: CASSSGLAGPTDTQYF. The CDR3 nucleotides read TGTGCCAGCAGCTCCGGATTAGCGGGGCCAACAGATACGCAGTATTTT.

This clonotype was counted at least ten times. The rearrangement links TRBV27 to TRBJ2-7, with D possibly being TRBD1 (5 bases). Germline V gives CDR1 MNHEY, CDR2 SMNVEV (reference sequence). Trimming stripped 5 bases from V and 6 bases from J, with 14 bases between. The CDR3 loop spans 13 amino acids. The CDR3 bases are TGTGCCAGCAGTCCCGACAGAGAGCGCGAGCAGTACTTC. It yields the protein CASSPDREREQYF.

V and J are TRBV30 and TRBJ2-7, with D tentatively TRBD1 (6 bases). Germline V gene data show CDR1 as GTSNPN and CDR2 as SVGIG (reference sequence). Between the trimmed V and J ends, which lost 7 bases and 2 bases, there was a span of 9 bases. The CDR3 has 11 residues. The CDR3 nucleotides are TGTGCCTCCGGACAGACCTACGAGCAGTACTTC. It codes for CASGQTYEQYF.

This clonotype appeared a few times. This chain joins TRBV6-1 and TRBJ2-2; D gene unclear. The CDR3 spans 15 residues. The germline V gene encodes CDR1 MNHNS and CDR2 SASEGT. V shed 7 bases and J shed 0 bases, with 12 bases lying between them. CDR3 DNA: TGTGCCAGCACCGGGCCAGGAGCGAACACCGGGGAGCTGTTTTTT. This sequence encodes CASTGPGANTGELFF.

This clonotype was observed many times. In nucleotides, the CDR3 is TGTGCCAGCAGGCCCGGACTAGTCGGGTATGAGCAGTTCTTC. Amino acids: CASRPGLVGYEQFF. The chain joins TRBV28 to TRBJ2-1; 7 nucleotides line up with TRBD2. This CDR3 has 14 residues. With V trimmed by 6 bases and J by 8 bases, 10 bases remained unmatched. The germline gives CDR1 MDHEN, CDR2 SYDVKM. Drawing the rest from reference TRBV28 and TRBJ2-1, the complete variable domain is DVKVTQSSRYLVKRTGEKVFLECVQDMDHENMFWYRQDPGLGLRLIYFSYDVKMKEKGDIPEGYSVSREKKERFSLILESASTNQTSMYLCASRPGLVGYEQFFGPGTRLTVL.

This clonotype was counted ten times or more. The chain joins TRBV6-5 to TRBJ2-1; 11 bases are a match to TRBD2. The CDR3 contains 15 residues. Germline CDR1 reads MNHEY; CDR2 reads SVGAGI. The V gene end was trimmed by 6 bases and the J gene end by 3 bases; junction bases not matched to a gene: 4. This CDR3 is CASSPLAGGYNEQFF. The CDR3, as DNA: TGTGCCAGCAGCCCCCTAGCGGGAGGCTACAATGAGCAGTTCTTC.

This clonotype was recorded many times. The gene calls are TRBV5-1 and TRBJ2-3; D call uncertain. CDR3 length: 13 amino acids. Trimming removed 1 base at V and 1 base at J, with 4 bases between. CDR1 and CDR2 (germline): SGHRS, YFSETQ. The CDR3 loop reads CASSLQRTDTQYF. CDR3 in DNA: TGCGCCAGCAGCTTGCAACGCACAGATACGCAGTATTTT.

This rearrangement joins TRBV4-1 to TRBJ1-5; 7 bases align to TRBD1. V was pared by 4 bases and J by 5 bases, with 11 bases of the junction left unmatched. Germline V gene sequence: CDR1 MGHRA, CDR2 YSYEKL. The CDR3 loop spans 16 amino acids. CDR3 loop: CASSPLQGIGDQPQHF. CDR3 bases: TGCGCCAGCAGCCCTTTACAGGGGATTGGAGATCAGCCCCAGCATTTT.

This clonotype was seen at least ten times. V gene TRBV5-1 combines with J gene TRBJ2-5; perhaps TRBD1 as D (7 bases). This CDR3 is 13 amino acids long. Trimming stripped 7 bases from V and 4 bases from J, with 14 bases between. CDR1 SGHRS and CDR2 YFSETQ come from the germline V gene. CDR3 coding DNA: TGCGCCAGCCTCGGACAGGAGGGAGAGACCCAGTACTTC. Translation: CASLGQEGETQYF. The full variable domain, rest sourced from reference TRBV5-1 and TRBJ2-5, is KAGVTQTPRYLIKTRGQQVTLSCSPISGHRSVSWYQQTPGQGLQFLFEYFSETQRNKGNFPGRFSGRQFSNSRSEMNVSTLELGDSALYLCASLGQEGETQYFGPGTRLLVL.

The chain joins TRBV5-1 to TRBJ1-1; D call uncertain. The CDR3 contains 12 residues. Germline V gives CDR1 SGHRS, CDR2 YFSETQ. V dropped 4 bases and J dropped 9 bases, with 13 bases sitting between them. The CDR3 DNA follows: TGCGCCAGCAGCCCACCGAGTGTCCAAGCTTTCTTT. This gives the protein CASSPPSVQAFF.